Listed below are T cell receptor beta chains from one sample, sequenced in a study of a mutant IDH1 vaccine in newly diagnosed glioma. Assay: immunoSEQ multiplex PCR; the TCRdb copy retains only in-frame clones and omits some. Among around 65,000 clones listed, roughly 80% were seen once. The antigens of these receptors remain unknown. The starting material was PBMCs, obtained from a glioma patient whose treatment included an IDH1 peptide vaccine. The receptors were gathered from a man in his fifties with glioma. Both conserved end residues are part of each CDR3. The D gene is left open where the match is weak. Clone size is given for some rows only: seen once, a few or many times, or a class if the clone is expanded.

clone size	D gene	V gene	J gene	CDR3 DNA	CDR3 protein
.	TRBD1	TRBV5-4	TRBJ2-7	TGTGCCAGCAGCGGCGGGACAGGGACCTACGAGCAGTACTTC	CASSGGTGTYEQYF
.	.	TRBV7-2	TRBJ1-1	TGTGCCAGCAGGGACAGACCCATGAACACTGAAGCTTTCTTT	CASRDRPMNTEAFF
.	.	TRBV5-6	TRBJ2-3	TGTGCCAGCAGCTTTTTTGACAGCACAGATACGCAGTATTTT	CASSFFDSTDTQYF
.	TRBD1	TRBV6-4	TRBJ2-5	TGTGCCAGCAGTCCGGGACAGGGGGCGACCCAGTACTTC	CASSPGQGATQYF
.	.	TRBV2	TRBJ2-7	TGTGCCAGCGGCAGCACCTACGAGCAGTACTTC	CASGSTYEQYF
.	TRBD2	TRBV5-1	TRBJ2-1	TGCGCCAGCAGCCGGGGGGCTAGCGGGCCCTACTACAATGAGCAGTTCTTC	CASSRGASGPYYNEQFF
once	.	TRBV27	TRBJ1-1	TGTGCCTCCACTCTAAGGGGGGGGCTTACTGAAGCTTTCTTT	CASTLRGGLTEAFF
.	.	TRBV6-5	TRBJ1-2	TGTGCCAGCAGTTCTGACCCGAACTATGGCTACACCTTC	CASSSDPNYGYTF
.	TRBD1	TRBV13	TRBJ2-7	TGTGCCAGCAGCTTTGGGACAGGGGGCAACGAGCAGTACTTC	CASSFGTGGNEQYF
.	.	TRBV5-6	TRBJ2-7	TGTGCCAGCAGCTTGTTGGCCGGCTCCTACGAGCAGTACTTC	CASSLLAGSYEQYF
.	TRBD2	TRBV5-4	TRBJ2-3	TGTGCCAGCAGCCCTCGGGGGGATACCGATACGCAGTATTTT	CASSPRGDTDTQYF
once	TRBD1	TRBV7-2	TRBJ1-6	TGTGCCAGCAGCTCCCTGGGGGACAGCATCCACTTT	CASSSLGDSIHF
.	TRBD2	TRBV30	TRBJ2-3	TGTGCCCTTAGCGGGGGGGCAGAAGATACGCAGTATTTT	CALSGGAEDTQYF
.	.	TRBV19	TRBJ1-1	TGTGCCAGTAGCCTGGGCGGGGCCACTGAAGCTTTCTTT	CASSLGGATEAFF
few	.	TRBV4-1	TRBJ1-1	TGCGCCAGCAGCCAAGTGGGTCGGCCTGAAGCTTTCTTT	CASSQVGRPEAFF
.	.	TRBV9	TRBJ1-2	TGTGCCAGCAGCGTTCACAGGTCCGGTGGCTACACCTTC	CASSVHRSGGYTF
.	TRBD1	TRBV28	TRBJ2-2	TGTGCCAGCAGACCAAGACAGGGGAAGGTCGGGGAGCTGTTTTTT	CASRPRQGKVGELFF
.	.	TRBV15	TRBJ2-3	TGTGCCACCAGCAGAGATCTTACAGATACGCAGTATTTT	CATSRDLTDTQYF
once	.	TRBV2	TRBJ2-1	TGTGCCAGCAGTGCCGGGAGACAAGATGAGCAGTTCTTC	CASSAGRQDEQFF
once	TRBD1	TRBV2	TRBJ2-5	TGTGCCAGCAGTGAAGGGACAGGGATCGAGACCCAGTACTTC	CASSEGTGIETQYF
.	.	TRBV7-2	TRBJ2-4	TGTGCCAGCAGCTTAGGTGGGGTAGTCAAAAACATTCAGTACTTC	CASSLGGVVKNIQYF
.	.	TRBV19	TRBJ1-5	TGTGCCAGTAGTTCGCCCCCCGGGACAAGTCGTTTCAATCAGCCCCAGCATTTT	CASSSPPGTSRFNQPQHF
once	TRBD1	TRBV2	TRBJ1-1	TGTGCCAGCTGGGGGGGACAGGGGGCGGGCGTGAACACTGAAGCTTTCTTT	CASWGGQGAGVNTEAFF
.	.	TRBV6-5	TRBJ1-2	TGTGCCAGCAGTTACCAATCCAACTATGGCTACACCTTC	CASSYQSNYGYTF
.	.	TRBV4-2	TRBJ2-7	TGTGCCAGCAGCCCTCCGGACTCCTACGAGCAGTACTTC	CASSPPDSYEQYF
.	.	TRBV25-1	TRBJ2-3	TGTGCCAGCAGTGAGTTCTATACGCAGTATTTT	CASSEFYTQYF
.	.	TRBV7-2	TRBJ2-2	TGTGCCAGCAGCTTAAGGGGCGGTTCGAACACCGGGGAGCTGTTTTTT	CASSLRGGSNTGELFF
.	.	TRBV19	TRBJ2-2	TGTGCCAGTACCCTCGGTAGCGGACTCACCGGGGAGCTGTTTTTT	CASTLGSGLTGELFF
.	.	TRBV6-5	TRBJ1-3	TGTGCCAGCAGCCCGGTCCTCTCTGGAAACACCATATATTTT	CASSPVLSGNTIYF
.	.	TRBV7-7	TRBJ2-7	TGTGCCAGCAGCCCCAACCAGGGCGACGAGCAGTACTTC	CASSPNQGDEQYF
.	TRBD1	TRBV7-9	TRBJ2-5	TGTGCCAGCAGCTGGGACAGGGTACGAGAGACCCAGTACTTC	CASSWDRVRETQYF
once	.	TRBV6-1	TRBJ2-7	TGTGCCAGCAGTGAACTTTCGGGAGCGGATGAGCAGTACTTC	CASSELSGADEQYF
.	TRBD2	TRBV6-1	TRBJ2-6	TGTGCCATAGGACTAGCGGTCTCTGGGGCCAACGTCCTGACTTTC	CAIGLAVSGANVLTF
.	.	TRBV4-3	TRBJ1-1	TGCGCCAGCAGCCAGCTACTAGAGGGATCGGCTGAAGCTTTCTTT	CASSQLLEGSAEAFF
.	.	TRBV7-9	TRBJ1-1	TGTGCCAGCAGCTTATCTGGTGAAGCTTTCTTT	CASSLSGEAFF
few	.	TRBV7-9	TRBJ1-5	TGTGCCAGCAGCCCCGGAGTTCAGCCCCAGCATTTT	CASSPGVQPQHF
.	TRBD2	TRBV6-5	TRBJ2-5	TGTGCCAGCAGCTACGGGACTAACCAAGAGACCCAGTACTTC	CASSYGTNQETQYF
.	.	TRBV5-1	TRBJ1-2	TGCGCCAGCAGCTTGGGACAGAACTATGGCTACACCTTC	CASSLGQNYGYTF
.	TRBD2	TRBV5-5	TRBJ2-7	TGTGCCAGCAGCTCGGGACTAGCGGGAGGGCAGAGGGAGCAGTACTTC	CASSSGLAGGQREQYF
.	.	TRBV6-6	TRBJ1-1	TGTGCCAGTCGAACCACCGGTTCCGCTTTCTTT	CASRTTGSAFF